This passage covers 2 T cell receptor beta chains from one sample sequenced in a study of blood T cell repertoires in COVID-19. Data came from immunoSEQ multiplex PCR; TCRdb stores just in-frame clones and leaves some out. This sample yields some 45,000 clones, of which 83% are seen a single time; approximately 8% belongs to the top ten. The specimen was peripheral blood. The receptors stem from a man aged 80 or over in a cohort sampled during active COVID-19.

This clone was recorded a few times. CDR3 sequence (DNA): TGTGCCAGCAGCCCCCGCCCCGGGGGCTATGGCTACACCTTC. Translated: CASSPRPGGYGYTF. The chain links TRBV7-9 to TRBJ1-2; a weak D match, TRBD1 (5 bases). CDR1 and CDR2 from the germline V gene are SEHNR and FQNEAQ (reference sequence). Trimming pared 5 bases from V and 4 bases from J, leaving 14 bases between. The CDR3 length is 14 residues.

This chain uses TRBV7-9 with TRBJ2-3; 14 nucleotides match TRBD2. Germline V CDR1 and CDR2: SEHNR, FQNEAQ (reference sequence). The J segment lost 3 bases and the V segment lost 5 bases, leaving 4 bases of the junction unmatched. The CDR3 runs to 16 residues. As DNA, the CDR3 is TGTGCCAGCAGCCCCGGGACTAGCGGGGGAACAGATACGCAGTATTTT. Protein sequence: CASSPGTSGGTDTQYF.